The 17 T cell receptor beta chains below come from one sample, sequenced in a study of cytomegalovirus exposure and HLA in healthy donors. Profiling relied on immunoSEQ multiplex PCR, and the TCRdb table lists in-frame clones only, not all of them. The sample has around 250,000 clones, about 90% seen once; the top ten hold 0.37%. Sequencing used PBMCs. These receptors all come from a woman under 30 in good health and CMV-seronegative.

A single count supports this clone. At the DNA level, this CDR3 is encoded by other sequences in the same sample as well. The rearrangement joins TRBV7-9 to TRBJ1-5, with a possible D match to TRBD1 (6 bases). V lost 5 bases and J 2 bases, leaving 10 bases between the germline ends. The CDR3 sequence is 14 residues long. Germline CDR1 SEHNR, CDR2 FQNEAQ (reference sequence). The CDR3 region is CASSRGGGNQPQHF. The CDR3, as DNA: TGTGCCAGCAGCAGAGGGGGGGGCAATCAGCCCCAGCATTTT.

The genes are TRBV6-6 and TRBJ2-7, with 8 bases fitting TRBD1. The CDR3 has 14 residues. V shed 6 bases, J shed 0 bases, and the junction held 4 bases outside the gene matches. The germline gives CDR1 MNHNY, CDR2 SVGAGI (reference sequence). CDR3 bases: TGTGCCAGCAGATGGACAGGGAGCTCCTACGAGCAGTACTTC. It yields the protein CASRWTGSSYEQYF.

A few counts support this clone. The J gene is TRBJ1-2, the V gene TRBV6-5; tentatively, D is TRBD1 (6 bases). Per the germline V gene, CDR1 is MNHEY and CDR2 is SVGAGI. V lost 8 bases to trimming and J lost 4 bases, with 14 bases between them. The CDR3 runs 13 residues. As DNA, the CDR3 is TGTGCCAGCCGAACTGGCAGGGGCTATGGCTACACCTTC. This translates into CASRTGRGYGYTF.

V gene TRBV5-4 combines with J gene TRBJ1-1; no firm D call. V dropped 2 bases and J dropped 1 base, with 9 bases sitting between them. The germline V gene has CDR1 SGHNT and CDR2 YYREEE (reference sequence). The CDR3 has 14 residues. The CDR3 bases are TGTGCCAGCAGCTTCCTCGGAGGGAACACTGAAGCTTTCTTT. Protein sequence: CASSFLGGNTEAFF.

The rearrangement joins TRBV10-2 to TRBJ2-5; perhaps TRBD2 as D (5 bases). The length of the CDR3 is 13 residues. V lost 0 bases, J lost 5 bases, and 7 bases lay in between. Germline V gene data show CDR1 as WSHSY and CDR2 as SAAADI. The CDR3 sequence is CASSESGGETQYF. In DNA, the CDR3 is TGCGCCAGCAGTGAGTCTGGCGGGGAGACCCAGTACTTC.

The chain links TRBV5-5 to TRBJ1-2; 7 bases fit TRBD1. The CDR3 extends over 14 amino acids. V trimming: 5 bases; J trimming: 4 bases; junction bases outside the gene matches: 8. Germline V gene lookup returns CDR1 SGHKS and CDR2 YYEKEE (reference sequence). CDR3 sequence (DNA): TGTGCCAGCAGTACCGGGACAGACCCCTATGGCTACACCTTC. Protein: CASSTGTDPYGYTF. Drawing the rest from reference TRBV5-5 and TRBJ1-2, the complete variable domain is DAGVTQSPTHLIKTRGQQVTLRCSPISGHKSVSWYQQVLGQGPQFIFQYYEKEERGRGNFPDRFSARQFPNYSSELNVNALLLGDSALYLCASSTGTDPYGYTFGSGTRLTVV.

The chain joins TRBV29-1 to TRBJ1-4; D is perhaps TRBD1 (6 bases). Germline V gene data show CDR1 as SQVTM and CDR2 as ANQGSEA. This CDR3 spans 14 amino acids. V shed 4 bases and J shed 5 bases, with 14 bases lying between them. CDR3 in amino acids: CSVVGGTWNEKLFF. For the CDR3, the DNA is TGCAGCGTTGTGGGGGGGACATGGAATGAAAAACTGTTTTTT.

The V call is TRBV6-4, the J call TRBJ1-5, with 7 positions matching TRBD1. Germline V CDR1 and CDR2: MRHNA, SNTAGT. V shed 4 bases and J 1 base; nucleotides not matched to a gene: 7. This CDR3 has 16 residues. The CDR3 here is CASSGLRQGSNQPQHF. The CDR3 DNA reads TGTGCCAGCAGTGGTCTGAGACAGGGAAGCAATCAGCCCCAGCATTTT.

This clone was detected only once. The chain has TRBV4-1 and TRBJ2-7, with 9 bases identical to TRBD1. V was clipped by 0 bases and J by 4 bases; unmatched bases: 7. The germline V gene has CDR1 MGHRA and CDR2 YSYEKL. This CDR3 is 16 amino acids long. CDR3 sequence reads: CASSQDFGTGRYEQYF. The DNA for the CDR3 is TGCGCCAGCAGCCAAGATTTTGGGACAGGGAGATACGAGCAGTACTTC.

The gene calls are TRBV11-2 and TRBJ1-2; D not resolved. V was pared by 5 bases and J by 0 bases, with 13 bases between. This CDR3 is 15 amino acids long. Germline V CDR1 and CDR2: SGHAT, FQNNGV. The CDR3 protein is CASSAGRIANYGYTF. The DNA for the CDR3 is TGTGCCAGCAGCGCCGGGAGGATAGCTAACTATGGCTACACCTTC.

The table lists this clone with a few counts. V usage is TRBV18 and J usage is TRBJ1-6; 12 bases map to TRBD1. J was trimmed by 9 bases and V by 2 bases; bases with no gene match: 2. The CDR3 runs 15 residues. Germline-derived CDR1 and CDR2 are KGHSH and LQKENI. CDR3 nucleotides: TGTGCCAGCTCACCAGAGGGACAGGGGGCTTCACCCCTCCACTTT. It specifies CASSPEGQGASPLHF.

The chain uses TRBV6-5 and TRBJ1-2, with D possibly TRBD1 on 5 matching bases. The CDR3 loop spans 14 amino acids. Germline CDR1 MNHEY, CDR2 SVGAGI. V was shortened by 5 bases and J by 8 bases, with 18 bases between the two germline ends. The CDR3 reads CASSPRDAGRGYTF. CDR3 bases: TGTGCCAGCAGTCCCAGGGATGCGGGGAGGGGCTACACCTTC.

The chain is built from TRBV5-8 and TRBJ2-7, with D tentatively TRBD1 (6 bases). The length of the CDR3 is 13 residues. V was cut by 3 bases and J by 4 bases, with 11 bases left in between. Germline V gene data show CDR1 as SGHTS and CDR2 as YDEGEE. CDR3 protein: CASSSPGTYEQYV. DNA for the CDR3: TGTGCCAGCAGCTCGCCCGGGACATACGAGCAGTACGTC.

The V call is TRBV5-1, the J call TRBJ2-3; 10 nucleotides align to TRBD1. Germline-derived CDR1 and CDR2 are SGHRS and YFSETQ. Losses at the gene ends were 3 bases for V and 4 bases for J; bases not matched to a gene: 5. The CDR3 contains 15 residues. This CDR3 reads CASSWGDRGPDTQYF. The CDR3 DNA reads TGCGCCAGCAGCTGGGGGGACAGGGGACCAGATACGCAGTATTTT.

This chain uses TRBV5-1 with TRBJ2-5; perhaps TRBD1 as D (6 bases). Germline V gene sequence: CDR1 SGHRS, CDR2 YFSETQ. Trimming shortened V by 4 bases and J by 2 bases, and 15 bases separated the two germline ends. CDR3 size: 15 residues. The CDR3 sequence: CASSQPTGPQETQYF. The CDR3 region has the DNA TGCGCCAGCAGCCAGCCGACAGGCCCTCAAGAGACCCAGTACTTC.

V and J are TRBV27 and TRBJ2-1, with 8 bases aligning to TRBD1. The J segment lost 5 bases and the V segment lost 6 bases, leaving 15 bases of the junction unmatched. The CDR3 runs 17 residues. Germline CDR1 MNHEY, CDR2 SMNVEV (reference sequence). Written as DNA, the CDR3 is TGTGCCAGCAGCCGACCCGGAAGACAGGGGAATAACAATGAGCAGTTCTTC. Amino acid sequence: CASSRPGRQGNNNEQFF.

This chain links TRBV9 with TRBJ2-1; 10 bases are shared with TRBD2. Germline V gives CDR1 SGDLS, CDR2 YYNGEE. The trim removed 6 bases at V and 4 bases at J, leaving 7 bases unmatched. This CDR3 is 15 amino acids long. The CDR3 sequence is CASTPSSGGYNEQFF. The DNA of the CDR3 is TGTGCCAGCACCCCCTCTAGCGGGGGTTACAATGAGCAGTTCTTC.